Below, 23 T cell receptor beta chains from the same sample are listed, as sequenced in a study of T cells in Graves' hyperthyroidism and ophthalmopathy (dated by TCRdb to about 2019). The method was multiplex PCR. Sequencing used an Illumina HiSeq 2000. TCR beta CDR3 regions were amplified from RNA transcripts. The TCR CDR3 was subjected to a first round of RT-PCR using the HTBI primer set and the Qiagen OneStep RT-PCR kit. Using fastp at Q25 and MiXCR, TCRdb reprocessed the public reads and kept productive beta chains. Rows are combined by CDR3 protein, so each entry shows the most common genes and DNA. The sample yields about 510,000 distinct CDR3 sequences; around 43% were counted once. 44% of the sample goes to the ten largest clones. The specimen was peripheral blood or thyroid tissue (not recorded which). These receptors originate from an adult woman with Graves' disease, either hyperthyroidism or ophthalmopathy (not recorded which).

The chain links TRBV20-1 to TRBJ1-2; 11 bases map to TRBD1. The CDR3 contains 16 residues. The V segment lost 6 bases and the J segment 1 base; nucleotides outside the gene matches: 10. The germline CDR1 and CDR2 sequences are DFQATT and SNEGSKA (reference sequence). The chain's CDR3 is CSATGTGGGGNYGYTF. In nucleotides, the CDR3 is TGCAGTGCAACCGGGACAGGGGGGGGCGGTAACTATGGCTACACCTTC.

In regard to this clonotype: The CDR3 does not close with the conserved phenylalanine or tryptophan, likely indicating a read error. The J gene is TRBJ1-1, the V gene TRBV6-5, with D perhaps matching TRBD1 (6 bases). V lost 5 bases, J lost 4 bases, and 14 bases lay in between. CDR1 and CDR2 from the germline V gene are MNHEY and SVGAGI. The CDR3 extends over 14 amino acids. This CDR3 reads CASSPSGHSTEAFL. The CDR3 DNA follows: TGTGCCAGCAGTCCCTCGGGACACAGCACTGAAGCTTTCCTT.

The chain recombines TRBV5-1 with TRBJ2-3; 14 bases agree with TRBD2. Germline V gene data show CDR1 as SGHRS and CDR2 as YFSETQ. V trimming: 3 bases; J trimming: 4 bases; junction bases outside the gene matches: 4. The CDR3 consists of 16 residues. The CDR3 DNA reads as TGCGCCAGCAGCTCCGGGACTAGCGGGAGACCAGATACGCAGTATTTT. This encodes CASSSGTSGRPDTQYF.

This clonotype was observed a handful of times. The J gene is TRBJ1-5, the V gene TRBV10-3; D gene ambiguous. Gene TRBJ2-3 matches the end of the DNA better, so the J call may be wrong. CDR3 length equals 14 residues. The germline V gene has CDR1 ENHRY and CDR2 SYGVKD. CDR3 in DNA: TGTGCCACTTCACCAAGTGAAAACGATCAGCCCCAGTATTTT. Protein: CATSPSENDQPQYF.

The chain couples TRBV2 to TRBJ2-7; D is perhaps TRBD2 (5 bases). The V end was cut by 2 bases, the J end by 3 bases, with 14 bases between. This CDR3 is built from 15 residues. The germline V gene has CDR1 SNHLY and CDR2 FYNNEI. CDR3 DNA sequence: TGTGCCAGCAGTGAAAGGTGGGAGCGGAACTACGAGCAGTACTTC. This codes for CASSERWERNYEQYF.

Ten or more counts support this clonotype. This rearrangement joins TRBV27 to TRBJ1-6; D is unresolved. CDR3 length: 10 amino acids. Per the germline V gene, CDR1 is MNHEY and CDR2 is SMNVEV (reference sequence). The V end lost 10 bases, the J end lost 7 bases, and 5 bases lay between the germline ends. CDR3: CATTNSPLHF. For the CDR3, the DNA is TGTGCCACTACGAATTCACCCCTCCACTTT.

Comment on this clonotype: This may arise from a read error, as a much more abundant clone is one base away. The chain is built from TRBV7-9 and TRBJ1-1; 7 nucleotides line up with TRBD1. Germline assignment: CDR1 SEHNR and CDR2 FQNEAQ (reference sequence). V shed 6 bases, J shed 4 bases, and the junction held 5 bases outside the gene matches. The CDR3 totals 13 residues. In DNA, the CDR3 is TGTGCCAGCAGATTAAGACAGGGCACTGAAGCTTTCTTT. Translating gives CASRLRQGTEAFF.

This sequence joins TRBV28 and TRBJ1-1, with 8 bases fitting TRBD1. Germline lookup yields CDR1 MDHEN and CDR2 SYDVKM. This CDR3 contains 11 residues. With V trimmed by 5 bases and J by 12 bases, 5 bases remained unmatched. CDR3 nucleotide sequence: TGTGCCAGCAGTCCAGGGGGCGCGTCTTTCTTT. Protein product: CASSPGGASFF.

This clonotype is a singleton in its sample. The gene calls are TRBV6-5 and TRBJ1-2, with no clear D. This CDR3 spans 14 amino acids. Germline V CDR1 and CDR2: MNHEY, SVGAGI. Trimming pared 6 bases from V and 4 bases from J, leaving 15 bases between. CDR3 sequence (DNA): TGTGCCAGCAGCAAGGACTCTTCTTTCTATGGCTACACCTTC. It encodes CASSKDSSFYGYTF.

This clonotype showed up many times. The chain uses TRBV20-1 and TRBJ2-7, with a possible D match to TRBD1 (6 bases). Trimming pared 0 bases from V and 3 bases from J, leaving 12 bases between. Per the germline V gene, CDR1 is DFQATT and CDR2 is SNEGSKA (reference sequence). The CDR3 is made up of 14 amino acids. The CDR3 DNA is TGCAGTGCTAGAGACCCTTTGACAGGCTACGAGCAGTACTTC. Its translation: CSARDPLTGYEQYF.

This clonotype was recorded many times. The gene calls are TRBV20-1 and TRBJ1-4; 7 bases map to TRBD1. This CDR3 comprises 13 residues. Germline V gives CDR1 DFQATT, CDR2 SNEGSKA (reference sequence). V trimming: 4 bases; J trimming: 7 bases; junction bases outside the gene matches: 6. The CDR3 region has the DNA TGCAGTGCTAACGACAGGGTTGGTGAAAAACTGTTTTTT. Protein sequence: CSANDRVGEKLFF.

The V gene is TRBV15, the J gene TRBJ1-5; maybe TRBD1 (6 bases). The V and J ends lost 3 bases and 4 bases respectively, with 19 bases between them. The CDR3 has 17 amino acids. CDR1 LNHNV and CDR2 YYDKDF come from the germline V gene (reference sequence). The CDR3 is CATSSQAGRGGNQPQHF. In DNA form, the CDR3 reads TGTGCCACCAGCAGCCAAGCGGGCAGGGGAGGAAATCAGCCCCAGCATTTT.

This clonotype has ten or more counts. This chain joins TRBV2 and TRBJ2-2; 8 bases fit TRBD1. Germline V gene lookup returns CDR1 SNHLY and CDR2 FYNNEI. The CDR3 is 17 residues long. With V trimmed by 2 bases and J by 3 bases, 8 bases remained unmatched. The CDR3 DNA reads as TGTGCCAGCAGTGAAAGATCAGGGGGCGGGTACACCGGGGAGCTGTTTTTT. This codes for CASSERSGGGYTGELFF.

This chain joins TRBV6-1 and TRBJ1-3; D remains ambiguous. The CDR3 spans 16 residues. Trimming took off 0 bases at V and 0 bases at J, with 9 bases between the two ends. Per germline, CDR1 MNHNS and CDR2 SASEGT. CDR3 bases: TGTGCCAGCAGTGAAGCCGGGCTTTCCTCTGGAAACACCATATATTTT. Translated, it gives CASSEAGLSSGNTIYF.

This clonotype appeared a few times. This chain joins TRBV7-9 and TRBJ2-5; 9 bases agree with TRBD1. In germline, CDR1 is SEHNR, CDR2 FQNEAQ (reference sequence). Losses at the gene ends were 4 bases for V and 5 bases for J; bases not matched to a gene: 8. CDR3 length equals 15 residues. The CDR3 DNA reads as TGTGCCAGCAGCTCCGGGACAGGGTTGCCGGAGACCCAGTACTTC. Encoded protein: CASSSGTGLPETQYF. The entire variable domain, with the rest obtained from reference TRBV7-9 and TRBJ2-5, is as follows: DTGVSQNPRHKITKRGQNVTFRCDPISEHNRLYWYRQTLGQGPEFLTYFQNEAQLEKSRLLSDRFSAERPKGSFSTLEIQRTEQGDSAMYLCASSSGTGLPETQYFGPGTRLLVL.

The chain combines TRBV7-9 with TRBJ1-5; D is undetermined. CDR1 and CDR2 (germline): SEHNR, FQNEAQ (reference sequence). Trimming stripped 1 base from V and 4 bases from J, with 8 bases between. CDR3 length: 14 residues. As DNA, the CDR3 is TGTGCCAGCAGCTTAGACGGACTGAATCAGCCCCAGCATTTT. Translated, it gives CASSLDGLNQPQHF.

A single count supports this clonotype. The rearrangement uses TRBV20-1 and TRBJ1-2, with D possibly being TRBD1 (6 bases). The CDR3 runs to 10 residues. Germline V CDR1 and CDR2: DFQATT, SNEGSKA (reference sequence). Trimming left V 5 bases short and J 9 bases short, with 10 bases between. The CDR3 bases are TGCAGTGCTTGGGGGGCTCGCTACACCTTC. As protein: CSAWGARYTF.

The chain is built from TRBV7-2 and TRBJ2-6, with D unclear. Trimming cost V 8 bases and J 4 bases, with 3 bases left between them. CDR3 size: 11 residues. Germline-derived CDR1 and CDR2 are SGHTA and FQGNSA. DNA for the CDR3: TGTGCCAGCGGGGGGGCCAACGTCCTGACTTTC. Translated, it gives CASGGANVLTF.

Only a few counts were recorded for this clonotype. The rearrangement links TRBV7-6 to TRBJ2-2; TRBD2 agrees at 13 bases. The CDR3 has 17 residues. The trim removed 1 base at V and 1 base at J, leaving 0 bases unmatched. Germline CDR1 reads SGHVS; CDR2 reads FNYEAQ. The DNA of the CDR3 is TGTGCCAGCAGCTTAGGGACTAGCGGGAGGAACACCGGGGAGCTGTTTTTT. It encodes CASSLGTSGRNTGELFF.

The V call is TRBV30, the J call TRBJ1-1; D not resolved. CDR3 size: 13 residues. Germline assignment: CDR1 GTSNPN and CDR2 SVGIG (reference sequence). V was cut by 5 bases and J by 0 bases, with 10 bases left in between. CDR3 amino acids: CAWAPRMNTEAFF. The CDR3 DNA sequence: TGTGCCTGGGCCCCCCGCATGAACACTGAAGCTTTCTTT.

This clonotype showed up just a few times. CDR3 protein: CSVERWSNNEQFF. CDR3 coding DNA: TGCAGCGTTGAAAGGTGGTCGAACAATGAGCAGTTCTTC. The chain uses TRBV29-1 and TRBJ2-1; D uncertain. This CDR3 region has 13 residues. Germline values: CDR1 SQVTM, CDR2 ANQGSEA. Trimming took off 2 bases at V and 5 bases at J, with 10 bases between the two ends.

Regarding this clonotype: Its ends do not fully match the called genes, so a read error is possible. The chain couples TRBV9 to TRBJ1-2; TRBD1 might be the D (5 bases). The germline CDR1 and CDR2 sequences are SGDLS and YYNGEE. The CDR3 is made up of 16 amino acids. The DNA of the CDR3 is TGTACCAGCAGCGAAGGGTGGAGAGGGCCTCAGGGTGGCTACACCTTC. Translated, it gives CTSSEGWRGPQGGYTF.

This clonotype was detected many times. V usage is TRBV29-1 and J usage is TRBJ2-7, with D perhaps TRBD1 (6 bases). Deletions cut 6 bases from V and 4 bases from J, with 10 bases between. CDR1 is SQVTM, CDR2 ANQGSEA, per germline. The CDR3 has 11 residues. The CDR3 nucleotides are TGCAGCGTCCGGACAGAGTACGAGCAGTACTTC. It encodes CSVRTEYEQYF.